Included here is one T cell receptor (beta chain) sequence, with context. Using immunoSEQ multiplex PCR, the repertoire was profiled, and TCRdb retains in-frame clones only, with some absent. Seen here are some 76,000 clones, 65% to 85% observed once, and the top ten hold around 13%. This CDR3 is built from 14 residues. With V trimmed by 4 bases and J by 8 bases, 5 bases remained unmatched. Germline CDR1 and CDR2: LGHDT and YNNKEL (reference sequence). This entry belongs to a study of blood T cell repertoires in COVID-19. Study-wide background: In each case, the material was cDNA or gDNA derived from T cells, B-cell-depleted T cells, or PBMCs.

The TCR was taken from a man aged 50-60 years with COVID-19, enrolled during active disease. The V and J genes are TRBV3-1 (or the pseudogene TRBV3-2) and TRBJ1-6, with 7 positions matching TRBD1. Sequenced input: peripheral blood. CDR3 bases: TGTGCCAGCAGCCTTCCGGGACAGCATTCACCCCTCCACTTT. It codes for CASSLPGQHSPLHF.